Included here is one TCR beta chain sequence, with context. What it binds is unknown. In making TCR beta libraries, quantitative 5'-RACE with molecular barcodes was used. TCRdb called the 5' RACE reads again in MiXCR, with one record for every CDR3 protein. The table records 250,000 to 300,000 distinct CDR3 sequences, around 18% of them present only once. This entry belongs to a study of CD8 T cells in ankylosing spondylitis. Regarding the study as a whole: The study looked at matched synovial fluid samples from ankylosing spondylitis patients. Disease-linked clones were reported to be significantly enriched there. Disease-linked clones were CD8+ and relatively rare in peripheral blood. What appeared characteristic of ankylosing spondylitis blood was a TCR beta motif of fewer than ten highly homologous variants.

The CDR3 runs to 17 residues. CDR1 and CDR2 (germline): MGHRA, YSYEKL. V was shortened by 0 bases and J by 4 bases, with 17 bases between the two germline ends. The sequence derives from a male donor with ankylosing spondylitis or in good health (not recorded which). Material: blood, either unsorted or a sorted T cell fraction (not recorded which). The gene calls are TRBV4-1 and TRBJ2-3; possibly TRBD1 for D (5 bases). Here the CDR3 DNA reads TGCGCCAGCAGCCAAGATCAGGCAGGGTGTAGTCCAGATACGCAGTATTTT. Encoded protein: CASSQDQAGCSPDTQYF.